These 10 T cell receptor beta chains were sequenced from one sample in a study of blood T cell repertoires in COVID-19. Libraries were prepared by immunoSEQ multiplex PCR; TCRdb keeps only in-frame clonotypes and omits some of them. The sample yields 99,000 or so clones, approximately 80% seen once. Sequencing was done on a sample of peripheral blood. These receptor sequences come from a woman in her 70s with acute or convalescent COVID-19.

V and J are TRBV29-1 and TRBJ2-3; 12 nucleotides match TRBD2. This CDR3 has 17 amino acids. The ends lost 3 bases at V and 0 bases at J; junction bases unmatched: 7. Germline CDR1 and CDR2: SQVTM and ANQGSEA. CDR3 in amino acids: CSVELASGRGSTDTQYF. The CDR3 DNA reads TGCAGCGTTGAGCTCGCTAGCGGGAGGGGTAGCACAGATACGCAGTATTTT.

This rearrangement joins TRBV7-9 to TRBJ2-6; perhaps TRBD1 as D (6 bases). Germline CDR1 is SEHNR and CDR2 is FQNEAQ (reference sequence). The CDR3 length is 19 residues. The V end was cut by 2 bases, the J end by 0 bases, with 17 bases between. This chain's CDR3 is CASSLLGQGAFSGANVLTF. CDR3 nucleotide sequence: TGTGCCAGCAGCTTATTGGGACAAGGGGCTTTCTCTGGGGCCAACGTCCTGACTTTC.

V gene TRBV4-3 combines with J gene TRBJ1-5; D gene unclear. This CDR3 has 17 residues. Germline V gene sequence: CDR1 LGHNA, CDR2 YSLEER. V lost 0 bases, J lost 1 base, and 13 bases lay in between. CDR3: CASSQDYGVRSNQPQHF. The CDR3 coding sequence is TGCGCCAGCAGCCAAGATTACGGGGTGAGGAGCAATCAGCCCCAGCATTTT.

This chain joins TRBV7-8 and TRBJ1-1; 10 nucleotides agree with TRBD1. The CDR3 has 18 residues. V gave up 3 bases and J gave up 3 bases; unmatched junction bases: 13. Germline V gene sequence: CDR1 SGHVS, CDR2 FQNEAQ. Written as DNA, the CDR3 is TGTGCCAGCAGCTTCCGATCCCGCGGACAGGGGGTTCACACTGAAGCTTTCTTT. Protein: CASSFRSRGQGVHTEAFF.

This rearrangement joins TRBV5-1 to TRBJ2-5; 12 bases align to TRBD1. CDR3 size: 15 residues. Germline assignment: CDR1 SGHRS and CDR2 YFSETQ. J was trimmed by 4 bases and V by 4 bases; bases with no gene match: 5. The CDR3 nucleotides are TGCGCCAGCAGCCGGGACAGGGGGCGCGTAGAGACCCAGTACTTC. It is translated as CASSRDRGRVETQYF.

The gene calls are TRBV4-3 and TRBJ1-4, with D maybe TRBD1 (6 bases). Germline V gene data show CDR1 as LGHNA and CDR2 as YSLEER. The CDR3 is 14 amino acids. V was cut by 0 bases and J by 8 bases, with 10 bases left in between. DNA of the CDR3: TGCGCCAGCAGCCAAGAAGGCCAGGGGGAAAAACTGTTTTTT. This encodes CASSQEGQGEKLFF.

This clone has a handful of counts. The chain joins TRBV19 to TRBJ2-7, with D maybe TRBD1 (6 bases). With 0 bases removed from V and 7 bases from J, the gap between germline ends came to 16 bases. Per the germline V gene, CDR1 is LNHDA and CDR2 is SQIVND (reference sequence). The CDR3 is made up of 15 amino acids. CDR3 nucleotides: TGTGCCAGTAGTATAGATCTGGACAGTGAGACGGAGCAGTACTTC. Translated: CASSIDLDSETEQYF.

The CDR3 region is CASSLHAGSGNTIYF. The CDR3 DNA follows: TGTGCCAGCAGCTTACACGCCGGCTCTGGAAACACCATATATTTT. The V call is TRBV11-2, the J call TRBJ1-3; the D is unclear. This CDR3 contains 15 residues. Germline V gives CDR1 SGHAT, CDR2 FQNNGV. V lost 2 bases to trimming and J lost 0 bases, with 8 bases between them.

This clone was counted once. V usage is TRBV7-2 and J usage is TRBJ1-1, with D unresolved. From germline, CDR1 is SGHTA and CDR2 FQGNSA. V lost 3 bases to trimming and J lost 5 bases, with 7 bases between them. This CDR3 is 12 amino acids long. CDR3 protein: CASSFPGTEAFF. The CDR3 nucleotides are TGTGCCAGCAGCTTCCCAGGTACTGAAGCTTTCTTT. Full variable domain (outside the CDR3, taken from reference TRBV7-2 and TRBJ1-1): GAGVSQSPSNKVTEKGKDVELRCDPISGHTALYWYRQSLGQGLEFLIYFQGNSAPDKSGLPSDRFSAERTGGSVSTLTIQRTQQEDSAVYLCASSFPGTEAFFGQGTRLTVV.

V usage is TRBV4-3 and J usage is TRBJ2-3, with 7 bases that match TRBD2. CDR1 LGHNA and CDR2 YSLEER come from the germline V gene. Unmatched junction bases numbered 9, after V lost 1 base and J lost 2 bases. The CDR3 is made up of 17 amino acids. The CDR3: CASSQVGRGSLTDTQYF. In DNA form, the CDR3 reads TGCGCCAGCAGCCAAGTAGGGAGGGGAAGCCTCACAGATACGCAGTATTTT.